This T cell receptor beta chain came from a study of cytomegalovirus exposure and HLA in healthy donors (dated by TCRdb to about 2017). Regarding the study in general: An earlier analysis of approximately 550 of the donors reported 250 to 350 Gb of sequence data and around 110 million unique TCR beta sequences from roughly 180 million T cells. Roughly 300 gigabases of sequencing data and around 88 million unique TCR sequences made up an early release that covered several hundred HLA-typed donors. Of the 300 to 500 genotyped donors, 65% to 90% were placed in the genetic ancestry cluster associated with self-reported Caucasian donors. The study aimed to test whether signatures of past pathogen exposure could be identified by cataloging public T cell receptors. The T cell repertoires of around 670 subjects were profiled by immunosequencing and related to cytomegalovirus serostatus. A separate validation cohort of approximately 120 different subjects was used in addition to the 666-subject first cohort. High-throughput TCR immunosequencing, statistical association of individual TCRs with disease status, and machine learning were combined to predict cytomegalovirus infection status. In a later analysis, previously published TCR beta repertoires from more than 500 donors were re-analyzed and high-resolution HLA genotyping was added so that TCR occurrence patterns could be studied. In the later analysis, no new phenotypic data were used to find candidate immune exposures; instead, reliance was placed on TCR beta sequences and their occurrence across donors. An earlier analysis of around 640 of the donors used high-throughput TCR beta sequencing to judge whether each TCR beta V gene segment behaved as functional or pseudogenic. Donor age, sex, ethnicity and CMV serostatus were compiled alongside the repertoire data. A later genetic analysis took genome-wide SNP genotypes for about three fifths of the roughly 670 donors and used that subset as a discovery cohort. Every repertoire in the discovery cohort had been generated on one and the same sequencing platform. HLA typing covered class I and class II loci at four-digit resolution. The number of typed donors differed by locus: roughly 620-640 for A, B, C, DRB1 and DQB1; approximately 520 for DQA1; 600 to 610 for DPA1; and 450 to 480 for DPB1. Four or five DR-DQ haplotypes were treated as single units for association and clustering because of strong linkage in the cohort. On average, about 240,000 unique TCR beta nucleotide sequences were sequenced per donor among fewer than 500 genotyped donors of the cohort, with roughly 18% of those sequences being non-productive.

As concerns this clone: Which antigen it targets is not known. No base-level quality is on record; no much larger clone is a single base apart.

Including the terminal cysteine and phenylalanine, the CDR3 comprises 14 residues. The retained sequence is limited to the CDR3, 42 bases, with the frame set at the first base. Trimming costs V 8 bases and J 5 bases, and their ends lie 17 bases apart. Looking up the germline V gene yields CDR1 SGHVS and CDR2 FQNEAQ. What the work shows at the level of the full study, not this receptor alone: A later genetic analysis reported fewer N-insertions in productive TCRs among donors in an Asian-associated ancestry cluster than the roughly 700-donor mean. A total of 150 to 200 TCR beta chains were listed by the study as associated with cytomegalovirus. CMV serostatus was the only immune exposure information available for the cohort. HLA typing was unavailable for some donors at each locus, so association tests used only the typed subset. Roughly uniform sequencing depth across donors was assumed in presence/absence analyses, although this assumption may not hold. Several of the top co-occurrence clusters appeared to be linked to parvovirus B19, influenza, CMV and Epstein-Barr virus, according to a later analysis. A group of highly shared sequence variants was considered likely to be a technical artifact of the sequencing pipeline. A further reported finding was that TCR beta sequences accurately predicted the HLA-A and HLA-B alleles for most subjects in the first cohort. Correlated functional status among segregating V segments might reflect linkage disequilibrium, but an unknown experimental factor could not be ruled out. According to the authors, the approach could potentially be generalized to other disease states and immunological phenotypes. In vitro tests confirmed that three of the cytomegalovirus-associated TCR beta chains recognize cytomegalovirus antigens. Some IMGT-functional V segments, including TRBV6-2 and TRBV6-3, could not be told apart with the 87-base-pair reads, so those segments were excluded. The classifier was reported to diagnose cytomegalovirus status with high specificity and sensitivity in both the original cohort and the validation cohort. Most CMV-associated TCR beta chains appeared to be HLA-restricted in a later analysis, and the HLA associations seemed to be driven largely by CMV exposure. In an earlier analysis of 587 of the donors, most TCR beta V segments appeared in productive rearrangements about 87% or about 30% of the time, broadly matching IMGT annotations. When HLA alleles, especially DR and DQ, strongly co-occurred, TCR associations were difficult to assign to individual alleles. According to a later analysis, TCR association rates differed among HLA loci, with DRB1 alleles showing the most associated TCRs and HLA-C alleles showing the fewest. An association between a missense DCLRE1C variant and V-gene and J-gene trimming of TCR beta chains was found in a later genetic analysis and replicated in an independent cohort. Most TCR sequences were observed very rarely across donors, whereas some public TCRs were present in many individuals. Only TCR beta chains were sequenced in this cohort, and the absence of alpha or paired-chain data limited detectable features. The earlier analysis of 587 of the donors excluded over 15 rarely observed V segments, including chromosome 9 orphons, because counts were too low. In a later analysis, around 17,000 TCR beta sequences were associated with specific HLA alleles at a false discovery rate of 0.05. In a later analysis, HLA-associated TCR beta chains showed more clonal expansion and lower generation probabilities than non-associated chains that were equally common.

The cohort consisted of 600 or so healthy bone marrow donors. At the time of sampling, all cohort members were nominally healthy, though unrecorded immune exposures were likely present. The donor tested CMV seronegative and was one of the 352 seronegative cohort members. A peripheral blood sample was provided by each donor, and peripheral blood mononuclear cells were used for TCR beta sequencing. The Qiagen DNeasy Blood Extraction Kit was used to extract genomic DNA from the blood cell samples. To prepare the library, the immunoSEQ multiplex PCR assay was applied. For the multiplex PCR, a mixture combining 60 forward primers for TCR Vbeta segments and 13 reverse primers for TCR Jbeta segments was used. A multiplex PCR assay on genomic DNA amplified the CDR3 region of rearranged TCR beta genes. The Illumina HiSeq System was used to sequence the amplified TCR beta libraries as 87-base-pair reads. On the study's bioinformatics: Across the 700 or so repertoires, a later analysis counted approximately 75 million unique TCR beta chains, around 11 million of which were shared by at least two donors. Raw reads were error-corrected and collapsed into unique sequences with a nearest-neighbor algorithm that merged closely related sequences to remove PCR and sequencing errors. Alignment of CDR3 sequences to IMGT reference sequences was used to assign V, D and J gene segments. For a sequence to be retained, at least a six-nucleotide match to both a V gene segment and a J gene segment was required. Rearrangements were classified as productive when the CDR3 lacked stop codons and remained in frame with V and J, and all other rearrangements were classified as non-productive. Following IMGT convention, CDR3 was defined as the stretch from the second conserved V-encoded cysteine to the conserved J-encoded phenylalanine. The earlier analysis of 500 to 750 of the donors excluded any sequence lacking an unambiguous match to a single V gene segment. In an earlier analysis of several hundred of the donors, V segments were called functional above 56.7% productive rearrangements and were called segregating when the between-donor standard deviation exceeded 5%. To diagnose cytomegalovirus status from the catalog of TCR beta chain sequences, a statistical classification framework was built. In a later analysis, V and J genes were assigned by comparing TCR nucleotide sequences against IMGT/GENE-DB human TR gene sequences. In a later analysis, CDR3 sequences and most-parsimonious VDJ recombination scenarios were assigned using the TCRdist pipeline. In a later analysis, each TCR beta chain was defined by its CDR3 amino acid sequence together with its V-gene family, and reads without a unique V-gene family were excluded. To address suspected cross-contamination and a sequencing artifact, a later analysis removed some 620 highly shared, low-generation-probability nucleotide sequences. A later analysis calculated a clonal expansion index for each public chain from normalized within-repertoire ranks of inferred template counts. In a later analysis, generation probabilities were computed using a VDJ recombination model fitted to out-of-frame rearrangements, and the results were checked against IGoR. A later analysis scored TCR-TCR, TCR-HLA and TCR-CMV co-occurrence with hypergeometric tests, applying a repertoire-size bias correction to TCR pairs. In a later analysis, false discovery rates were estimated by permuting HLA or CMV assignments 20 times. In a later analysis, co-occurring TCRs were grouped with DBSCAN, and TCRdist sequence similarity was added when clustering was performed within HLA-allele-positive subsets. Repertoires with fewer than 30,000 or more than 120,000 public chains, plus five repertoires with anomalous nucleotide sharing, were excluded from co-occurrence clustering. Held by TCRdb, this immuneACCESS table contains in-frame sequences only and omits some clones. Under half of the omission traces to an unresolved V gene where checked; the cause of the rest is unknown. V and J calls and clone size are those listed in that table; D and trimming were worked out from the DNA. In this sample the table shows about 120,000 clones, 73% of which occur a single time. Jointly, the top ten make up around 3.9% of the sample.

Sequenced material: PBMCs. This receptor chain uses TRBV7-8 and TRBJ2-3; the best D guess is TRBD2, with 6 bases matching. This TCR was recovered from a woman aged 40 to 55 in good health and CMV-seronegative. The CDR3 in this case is CASRPPRERDTQYF. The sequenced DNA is TGTGCCAGCCGCCCTCCTCGGGAGAGAGATACGCAGTATTTT.